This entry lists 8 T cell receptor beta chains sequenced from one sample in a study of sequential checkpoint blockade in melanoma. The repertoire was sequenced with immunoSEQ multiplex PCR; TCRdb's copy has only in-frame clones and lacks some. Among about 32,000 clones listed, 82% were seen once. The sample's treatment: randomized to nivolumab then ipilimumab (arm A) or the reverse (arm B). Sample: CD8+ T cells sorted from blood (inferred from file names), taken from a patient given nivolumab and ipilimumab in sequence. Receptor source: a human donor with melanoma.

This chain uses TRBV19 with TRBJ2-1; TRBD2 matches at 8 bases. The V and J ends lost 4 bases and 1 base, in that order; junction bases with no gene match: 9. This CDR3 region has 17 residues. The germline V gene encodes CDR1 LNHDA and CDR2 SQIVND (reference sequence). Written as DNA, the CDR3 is TGTGCCAGTAGTAATCTCGGGAGGGAACAATCCTACAATGAGCAGTTCTTC. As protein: CASSNLGREQSYNEQFF.

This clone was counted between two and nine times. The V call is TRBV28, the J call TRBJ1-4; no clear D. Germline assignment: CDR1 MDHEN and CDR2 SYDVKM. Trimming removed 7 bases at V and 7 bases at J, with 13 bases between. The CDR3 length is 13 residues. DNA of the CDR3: TGTGCCAGCACATACGGCAGCGGTGAAAAACTGTTTTTT. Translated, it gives CASTYGSGEKLFF.

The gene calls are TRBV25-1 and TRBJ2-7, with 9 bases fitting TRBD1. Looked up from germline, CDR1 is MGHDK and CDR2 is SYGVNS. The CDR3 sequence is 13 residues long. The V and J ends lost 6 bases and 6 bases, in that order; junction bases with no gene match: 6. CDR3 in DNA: TGTGCCAGCAGCCCGGGACAGGGTGGCGAGCAGTACTTC. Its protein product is CASSPGQGGEQYF.

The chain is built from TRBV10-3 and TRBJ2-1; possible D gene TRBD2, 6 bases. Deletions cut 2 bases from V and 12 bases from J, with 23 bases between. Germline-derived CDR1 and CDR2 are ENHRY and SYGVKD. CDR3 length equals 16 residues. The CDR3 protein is CAISEEVGRTKRGQFF. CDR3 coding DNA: TGTGCCATCAGTGAGGAGGTGGGGAGGACGAAAAGGGGGCAGTTCTTC.

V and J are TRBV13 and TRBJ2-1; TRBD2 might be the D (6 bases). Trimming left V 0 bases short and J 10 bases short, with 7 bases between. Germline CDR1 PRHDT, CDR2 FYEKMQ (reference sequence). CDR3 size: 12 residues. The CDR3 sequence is CASSLGGGEQFF. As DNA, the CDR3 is TGTGCCAGCAGCTTAGGAGGAGGGGAGCAGTTCTTC.

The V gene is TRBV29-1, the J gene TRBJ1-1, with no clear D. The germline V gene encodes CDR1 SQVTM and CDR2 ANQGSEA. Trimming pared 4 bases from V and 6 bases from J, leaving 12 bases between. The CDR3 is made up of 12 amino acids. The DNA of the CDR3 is TGCAGCGTTGTATATAATCCCCCTGAAGCTTTCTTT. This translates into CSVVYNPPEAFF.

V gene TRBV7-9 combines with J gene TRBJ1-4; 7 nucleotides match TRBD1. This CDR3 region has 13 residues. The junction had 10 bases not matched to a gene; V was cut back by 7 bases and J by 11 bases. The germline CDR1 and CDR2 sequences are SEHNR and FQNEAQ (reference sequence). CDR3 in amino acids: CASTKGGRVKLFF. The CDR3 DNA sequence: TGTGCCAGCACCAAAGGGGGCAGGGTTAAACTGTTTTTT.

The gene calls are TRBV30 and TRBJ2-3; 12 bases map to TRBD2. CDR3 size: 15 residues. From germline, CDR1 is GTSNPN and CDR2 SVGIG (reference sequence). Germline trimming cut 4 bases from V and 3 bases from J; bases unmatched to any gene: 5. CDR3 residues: CAWTRLAGVTDTQYF. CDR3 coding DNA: TGTGCCTGGACTAGACTAGCGGGGGTGACAGATACGCAGTATTTT.